The 24 T cell receptor beta chains given below trace back to one sample, sequenced in a study of neurological immune-mediated disorders. A single record per CDR3 protein comes from TCRdb applying MiXCR to the 5' RACE reads. The table records about 10,000 distinct CDR3 sequences, under 25% of them present only once. Sequences were obtained from CD8+ T cells from blood. The receptors were sampled from a woman aged 40 to 55 with multiple sclerosis.

This clonotype is medium-sized in the sample. The CDR3 region is CASSQSGSPLHF. DNA of the CDR3: TGTGCCAGCAGCCAATCTGGTTCACCCCTCCACTTT. This chain links TRBV4-2 with TRBJ1-6, with D uncertain. V was cut by 2 bases and J by 9 bases, with 5 bases left in between. Germline assignment: CDR1 LGHNA and CDR2 YNFKEQ. This CDR3 region has 12 residues.

The V gene is TRBV7-2, the J gene TRBJ1-3, with D hard to call. V was trimmed by 2 bases and J by 0 bases, leaving 8 bases between them. The V gene's germline CDR1 is SGHTA and CDR2 FQGNSA. The CDR3 spans 15 residues. CDR3 in amino acids: CASSLQDSSGNTIYF. In nucleotides, the CDR3 is TGTGCCAGCAGCTTACAGGATAGCTCTGGAAACACCATATATTTT. Full variable domain (rest looked up from reference TRBV7-2 and TRBJ1-3): GAGVSQSPSNKVTEKGKDVELRCDPISGHTALYWYRQSLGQGLEFLIYFQGNSAPDKSGLPSDRFSAERTGGSVSTLTIQRTQQEDSAVYLCASSLQDSSGNTIYFGEGSWLTVV.

This clonotype occurred many times. The J gene is TRBJ2-1, the V gene TRBV5-1; 7 nucleotides line up with TRBD1. The CDR3 runs 16 residues. With V trimmed by 4 bases and J by 0 bases, 7 bases remained unmatched. Germline V gives CDR1 SGHRS, CDR2 YFSETQ. The CDR3 DNA follows: TGCGCCAGCAGCGCGGAACAGGGGTCCTCCTACAATGAGCAGTTCTTC. As protein: CASSAEQGSSYNEQFF. The whole variable domain, remainder taken from reference TRBV5-1 and TRBJ2-1, is KAGVTQTPRYLIKTRGQQVTLSCSPISGHRSVSWYQQTPGQGLQFLFEYFSETQRNKGNFPGRFSGRQFSNSRSEMNVSTLELGDSALYLCASSAEQGSSYNEQFFGPGTRLTVL.

This clonotype was counted many times. The rearrangement uses TRBV27 and TRBJ2-3; 9 bases line up with TRBD1. This CDR3 has 14 amino acids. Germline lookup yields CDR1 MNHEY and CDR2 SMNVEV (reference sequence). V dropped 6 bases and J dropped 4; count of bases not matched to a gene: 5. This CDR3 reads CASSLGQGADTQYF. CDR3 DNA sequence: TGTGCCAGCAGCTTGGGACAGGGAGCAGATACGCAGTATTTT.

This clonotype showed up many times. An end of the junction differs from the germline gene, which may be a read error. The chain links TRBV20-1 to TRBJ1-4; no reliable D call. Looked up from germline, CDR1 is DFQATT and CDR2 is SNEGSKA (reference sequence). There are 15 residues in the CDR3. The DNA of the CDR3 is TGCAGTGCCAGAGGTCCACACCTAACGGATGAAAAACTGTTTTTT. The encoded protein is CSARGPHLTDEKLFF.

This clonotype was seen many times. V gene TRBV4-1 combines with J gene TRBJ2-1; 11 bases fit TRBD1. The CDR3 length is 15 residues. V shed 4 bases and J 9 bases; nucleotides not matched to a gene: 8. Per the germline V gene, CDR1 is MGHRA and CDR2 is YSYEKL. CDR3 region: CASSLPGQGEVEQFF. For the CDR3, the DNA is TGCGCCAGCAGCCTACCGGGACAGGGGGAGGTTGAGCAGTTCTTC.

The table lists this clonotype with many counts. The chain combines TRBV12-3 or TRBV12-4 with TRBJ1-4, with a tentative D call TRBD1 (5 bases). CDR3 length: 11 residues. V shed 6 bases and J shed 12 bases, with 11 bases lying between them. The CDR3 bases are TGTGCCAGCAGAGAGACAGCCGAACTGTTTTTT. Its translation: CASRETAELFF.

This clonotype was recorded once. V usage is TRBV20-1 and J usage is TRBJ1-1, with D possibly TRBD1 on 5 matching bases. V shed 3 bases and J shed 6 bases, with 14 bases lying between them. There are 13 residues in the CDR3. Germline V gene data show CDR1 as DFQATT and CDR2 as SNEGSKA (reference sequence). CDR3 protein: CSARGPQSAEAFF. CDR3 in DNA: TGCAGTGCTAGGGGGCCCCAGAGCGCTGAAGCTTTCTTT.

This clonotype appeared many times. The chain joins TRBV15 to TRBJ1-3; D is undetermined. The germline V and J ends were trimmed by 4 bases and 7 bases, with 8 bases remaining between them. The CDR3 covers 12 residues. Germline V CDR1 and CDR2: LNHNV, YYDKDF (reference sequence). CDR3 sequence (DNA): TGTGCCACCAGCAAGGAAGGGAACACCATATATTTT. It specifies CATSKEGNTIYF.

This clonotype occurred many times. This chain joins TRBV20-1 and TRBJ2-4; a possible D gene is TRBD1 (5 bases). The CDR3 consists of 14 residues. V was shortened by 2 bases and J by 0 bases, with 8 bases between the two germline ends. Looked up from germline, CDR1 is DFQATT and CDR2 is SNEGSKA (reference sequence). DNA of the CDR3: TGCAGTGCTAGACCCAGGGAAGCCAAAAACATTCAGTACTTC. It is translated as CSARPREAKNIQYF.

This clonotype was recorded many times. The rearrangement uses TRBV10-2 and TRBJ1-1; D perhaps matches TRBD1 (5 bases). V was pared by 5 bases and J by 7 bases, with 11 bases between. The CDR3 has 12 residues. Germline CDR1 reads WSHSY; CDR2 reads SAAADI. The CDR3 loop reads CASSNRDGEAFF. DNA for the CDR3: TGCGCCAGCAGTAACCGGGACGGTGAAGCTTTCTTT.

This clonotype rates as medium-sized. This chain joins TRBV10-3 and TRBJ1-5, with 9 bases aligning to TRBD1. Trimming removed 0 bases from V and 3 bases from J; junction bases left unmatched: 3. Germline V gives CDR1 ENHRY, CDR2 SYGVKD. This CDR3 comprises 16 residues. The CDR3 nucleotides are TGTGCCATCAGTGAGTCAGGGACAGGGATCAATCAGCCCCAGCATTTT. This codes for CAISESGTGINQPQHF.

At least ten counts were recorded for this clonotype. V usage is TRBV10-3 and J usage is TRBJ2-3; D call uncertain. V dropped 7 bases and J dropped 2 bases, with 4 bases sitting between them. Germline assignment: CDR1 ENHRY and CDR2 SYGVKD. There are 11 residues in the CDR3. CDR3 region: CAITNTDTQYF. CDR3 nucleotide sequence: TGTGCCATCACCAACACAGATACGCAGTATTTT.

This clonotype occurred many times. V usage is TRBV9 and J usage is TRBJ2-1, with a weak D call TRBD1 (6 bases). Trimming removed 2 bases from V and 0 bases from J, with 9 bases in between. CDR3 size: 15 residues. Looked up from germline, CDR1 is SGDLS and CDR2 is YYNGEE. The CDR3 region is CASSVEDSSYNEQFF. In DNA form, the CDR3 reads TGTGCCAGCAGCGTGGAGGACAGCTCCTACAATGAGCAGTTCTTC.

This clonotype ranks as medium-sized. The chain links TRBV4-1 to TRBJ2-7, with unresolved D. This CDR3 has 15 amino acids. Trimming removed 1 base at V and 0 bases at J, with 10 bases between. Germline CDR1 reads MGHRA; CDR2 reads YSYEKL. CDR3 in amino acids: CASSQAQPHSYEQYF. The CDR3 DNA is TGCGCCAGCAGCCAAGCGCAGCCACACTCCTACGAGCAGTACTTC.

This clonotype was observed at least ten times. J is TRBJ2-5 and V is TRBV9; possible D gene TRBD2, 5 bases. The germline V gene encodes CDR1 SGDLS and CDR2 YYNGEE. This CDR3 contains 14 residues. Trimming stripped 4 bases from V and 3 bases from J, with 13 bases between. CDR3 coding DNA: TGTGCCAGCAGCCCGAGGGTAGAGGAAGAGACCCAGTACTTC. Translation: CASSPRVEEETQYF.

Relative to its sample, this clonotype is medium-sized. The V and J genes are TRBV5-1 and TRBJ2-7, with D tentatively TRBD2 (5 bases). Germline V CDR1 and CDR2: SGHRS, YFSETQ. V was trimmed by 4 bases and J by 6 bases, leaving 17 bases between them. The CDR3 loop spans 14 amino acids. CDR3 in DNA: TGCGCCAGCAGCCAGACAACGGCCGAGGGCGAGCAGTACTTC. Translation: CASSQTTAEGEQYF.

By its share, this clonotype is medium-sized. The genes are TRBV20-1 and TRBJ1-2, with no clear D. The CDR3 has 13 amino acids. CDR1 DFQATT and CDR2 SNEGSKA come from the germline V gene (reference sequence). V gave up 2 bases and J gave up 2 bases, with 9 bases separating them. The CDR3 reads CSARFSKNYGYTF. The CDR3 DNA sequence: TGCAGTGCTAGATTTTCGAAGAACTATGGCTACACCTTC.

About this clonotype itself: An end of the junction does not agree with germline; a read error may underlie this. The rearrangement uses TRBV7-2 and TRBJ1-2, with 11 nucleotides matching TRBD1. Germline V gene data show CDR1 as SGHTA and CDR2 as FQGNSA. The CDR3 runs to 15 residues. The CDR3 bases are TGTGTCAGCAGCTTAGCCTCCGGGACAGGGGGTGGCTACACCTTC. Translating it yields CVSSLASGTGGGYTF.

This clonotype is medium-sized (0.01 to 0.1%). This chain joins TRBV10-3 and TRBJ2-7; 10 bases match TRBD1. Per the germline V gene, CDR1 is ENHRY and CDR2 is SYGVKD. V trimming: 1 base; J trimming: 7 bases; junction bases outside the gene matches: 13. CDR3 length: 17 residues. For the CDR3, the DNA is TGTGCCATCAGTGAGTGGGGACAGGGGTTCTTCGGTAAGGAGCAGTACTTC. As protein: CAISEWGQGFFGKEQYF.

The chain links TRBV29-1 to TRBJ2-7; a possible D gene is TRBD1 (6 bases). CDR1 is SQVTM and CDR2 is ANQGSEA in the germline V gene. The germline V and J ends were trimmed by 4 bases and 0 bases, with 13 bases remaining between them. CDR3 length equals 14 residues. The CDR3 DNA is TGCAGCGTTGTAAGACAGGCAACCTCCTACGAGCAGTACTTC. Amino acid sequence: CSVVRQATSYEQYF.

This clonotype is medium-sized (0.01 to 0.1%) within its sample. The V and J genes are TRBV4-1 and TRBJ2-1; TRBD2 aligns across 7 bases. Trimming took 0 bases from V and 4 from J; bases not matched to a gene: 6. Looked up from germline, CDR1 is MGHRA and CDR2 is YSYEKL. This CDR3 has 16 residues. Written as DNA, the CDR3 is TGCGCCAGCAGCCAAGAAGCGGGGTTAGGGTACAATGAGCAGTTCTTC. This gives the protein CASSQEAGLGYNEQFF.

This clonotype was counted at least ten times. This chain links TRBV29-1 with TRBJ1-2; D possibly corresponds to TRBD1 (6 bases). The length of the CDR3 is 15 residues. The germline gives CDR1 SQVTM, CDR2 ANQGSEA. V lost 0 bases, J lost 1 base, and 12 bases lay in between. As DNA, the CDR3 is TGCAGCGTTGAAGACCAGGACAGTGTTAACTATGGCTACACCTTC. Its translation is CSVEDQDSVNYGYTF.

Many counts were recorded for this clonotype. J is TRBJ1-2 and V is TRBV7-8; no reliable D call. The V end was cut by 4 bases, the J end by 7 bases, with 16 bases between. Germline CDR1 SGHVS, CDR2 FQNEAQ. This CDR3 region has 14 residues. The CDR3 DNA reads TGTGCCAGCAGCTCCACACCAATGATAGGTGGCTACACCTTC. Its translation: CASSSTPMIGGYTF.